This is a list of T cell receptor beta chains from one sample in a study of shared clonotypes between healthy human individuals. Clones were read by immunoSEQ multiplex PCR, and TCRdb kept only the in-frame ones, dropping some. Of roughly 2 million clones in the sample, 85% to 95% are singletons; the top ten hold about 1.1%. Material: naive CD8+ T cells sorted from blood. Source of these receptors: a man between 18 and 29 years old in good health. Both conserved end residues are part of each CDR3. D genes are given only for firm matches. Only some rows state a clone size, as once, few, many or a class for expanded clones.

>-|TRBJ2-3|TRBV6-1|-
TGTGCCAGCAGTACCATAGCCACAGATACGCAGTATTTT
CASSTIATDTQYF
>-|TRBJ2-2|TRBV5-6|-
TGTGCCAGCAGCTTGGGGTACGTGGTGGAGCTGTTTTTT
CASSLGYVVELFF
>-|TRBJ2-7|TRBV2|-
TGTGCCAGCATCTTCCGGGACTCGTCCTACGAGCAGTACTTC
CASIFRDSSYEQYF
>-|TRBJ2-3|TRBV19|-
TGTGCCAGTAGTGACCCCGGGACCAACTTAGCGCAGTATTTT
CASSDPGTNLAQYF
>once|TRBJ2-1|TRBV27|TRBD1
TGTGCCAGCAGTTCCCTCGGACAGGGAGAATTCGGGGAGCAGTTCTTC
CASSSLGQGEFGEQFF
>-|TRBJ2-5|TRBV5-1|TRBD2
TGCGCCAGCAGCTTGACTAGCGGGTACCAAGAGACCCAGTACTTC
CASSLTSGYQETQYF
>-|TRBJ2-7|TRBV9|-
TGTGCCAGCAGCCCCTGGGCCCAAAACGAGCAGTACTTC
CASSPWAQNEQYF
>-|TRBJ1-2|TRBV6-6|-
TGTGCCAGCACCGAGAACTATGGCTACACCTTC
CASTENYGYTF
>-|TRBJ2-2|TRBV7-8|TRBD2
TGTGCCAGCAGCCCTCTTAGCGGGAGGGCCGGGGAGCTGTTTTTT
CASSPLSGRAGELFF
>-|TRBJ2-1|TRBV2|-
TGTGCCAGCAGTGAAAGCTTTCAGTACAATGAGCAGTTCTTC
CASSESFQYNEQFF
>-|TRBJ2-7|TRBV29-1|TRBD1
TGCAGCGTTGAAGATCAATCAGGGACAGGGTACGAGCAGTACTTC
CSVEDQSGTGYEQYF
>-|TRBJ2-6|TRBV30|-
TGTGCCTGGAGTGAGTTTCCCGGAGGGAGGATCATCTCTGGGGCCAACGTCCTGACTTTC
CAWSEFPGGRIISGANVLTF
>-|TRBJ2-3|TRBV5-4|-
TGTGCCAGCAGCTCCCCACTAAATCGCACAGATACGCAGTATTTT
CASSSPLNRTDTQYF
>-|TRBJ2-2|TRBV9|TRBD1
TGTGCCAGCAGCGGACAGGGTTACACCGGGGAGCTGTTTTTT
CASSGQGYTGELFF
>-|TRBJ2-2|TRBV21-1|-
TGTGCCAACATACTAGCGTTAGCCGGGGAGCTGTTTTTT
CANILALAGELFF
>-|TRBJ1-2|TRBV9|-
TGTGCCAGCAGCGTAGATCAGGGTCGCCTCTATGGCTACACCTTC
CASSVDQGRLYGYTF
>once|TRBJ2-1|TRBV27|TRBD2
TGTGCCAGCAGGAAGACTAGCGGGCTGTACAATGAGCAGTTCTTC
CASRKTSGLYNEQFF
>-|TRBJ2-2|TRBV11-2|-
TGTGCCAGCAGCTACGACTACGTGAACACCGGGGAGCTGTTTTTT
CASSYDYVNTGELFF
>-|TRBJ2-7|TRBV7-8|-
TGTGCCAGCAGCTTCAAGACGGTTTCCTACGAGCAGTACTTC
CASSFKTVSYEQYF
>-|TRBJ1-2|TRBV2|-
TGTGCCAGCACCGGCGACTATGGCTACACCTTC
CASTGDYGYTF
>-|TRBJ2-7|TRBV7-9|TRBD2
TGTGCCAGCAGCTCCCCCCTAGCGGGAGGGGACACCTCCTACGAGCAGTACTTC
CASSSPLAGGDTSYEQYF
>once|TRBJ2-7|TRBV30|-
TGTGCCTGGACCAAGACAGGAATCTCCTACGAGCAGTACTTC
CAWTKTGISYEQYF
>-|TRBJ2-2|TRBV27|TRBD1
TGTGCCAGCAGTCACGGGACAGGGAACACCGGGGAGCTGTTTTTT
CASSHGTGNTGELFF
>-|TRBJ2-5|TRBV6-6|TRBD2
TGTGCCAGCAGTCTTTCGCTCGGGGGGGATAGGGAGACCCAGTACTTC
CASSLSLGGDRETQYF
>few|TRBJ2-5|TRBV7-2|-
TGTGCCAGCAGCTTAGATACCGCGTCCGGGACCCAGTACTTC
CASSLDTASGTQYF
>-|TRBJ1-6|TRBV28|-
TGTGCCAGCAGTCCCCGGGGGGTGGGGTGGAGTTATAATTCACCCCTCCACTTT
CASSPRGVGWSYNSPLHF
>-|TRBJ2-3|TRBV10-3|-
TGTGCCATCAGTGAGTCAACAAGCACAGATACGCAGTATTTT
CAISESTSTDTQYF
>once|TRBJ2-7|TRBV10-2|TRBD1
TGCGCCAGCAGACAGGGGGCGCAGTACGAGCAGTACTTC
CASRQGAQYEQYF
>once|TRBJ2-1|TRBV4-3|TRBD2
TGCGCCAGCAGCCAAGATTCATGGGGGACTAGCGGGTACAATGAGCAGTTCTTC
CASSQDSWGTSGYNEQFF
>few|TRBJ2-7|TRBV6-5|-
TGTGCCAGCAGTTACGAGGGGTACGAGCAGTACTTC
CASSYEGYEQYF
>-|TRBJ2-3|TRBV27|-
TGTGCCAGCAGTATAAGCACAGATACGCAGTATTTT
CASSISTDTQYF
>-|TRBJ2-3|TRBV7-2|-
TGTGCCAGCAGCTCGCGGGGTGGTAGCACAGATACGCAGTATTTT
CASSSRGGSTDTQYF
>-|TRBJ2-3|TRBV6-1|TRBD2
TGTGCCAGCAGTGAAGTTCGGCTAGCGGTAACAGATACGCAGTATTTT
CASSEVRLAVTDTQYF
>-|TRBJ2-1|TRBV27|TRBD2
TGTGCCAGCAGTCTAGCGGGCTCCTACAATGAGCAGTTCTTC
CASSLAGSYNEQFF
>-|TRBJ2-7|TRBV28|-
TGTGCCAGCAGGGGAAATTTCTACGAGCAGTACTTC
CASRGNFYEQYF
>-|TRBJ1-1|TRBV6-5|TRBD1
TGTGCCAGCAGTCAGACAGGGAGCACTGAAGCTTTCTTT
CASSQTGSTEAFF
>-|TRBJ2-1|TRBV7-9|TRBD2
TGTGCCAGCAGCCCACAGACTAGCGGGGGCCTCTCCTACAATGAGCAGTTCTTC
CASSPQTSGGLSYNEQFF
>once|TRBJ2-2|TRBV6-5|-
TGTGCCAGCAGCGGCCCTAGGGGCGGGGAGCTGTTTTTT
CASSGPRGGELFF
>few|TRBJ1-2|TRBV4-1|-
TGCGCCAGCAGCCCCATTTGGACAGACCTATATGGCTACACCTTC
CASSPIWTDLYGYTF
>-|TRBJ1-1|TRBV29-1|-
TGCAGCGCCTACTCGAACACTGAAGCTTTCTTT
CSAYSNTEAFF
>-|TRBJ1-1|TRBV5-4|-
TGTGCCAGCAAAGGGGGGAGCGGGGAAGCTTTCTTT
CASKGGSGEAFF